The 32 T cell receptor beta chains below were found in one sample sequenced in a study of blood T cell repertoires in COVID-19. Clones were read by immunoSEQ multiplex PCR, and TCRdb kept only the in-frame ones, dropping some. In the table there are some 180,000 clones, approximately 89% of which are singletons. Source material: peripheral blood. The receptor set was obtained from a woman aged 55-70 years with acute or convalescent COVID-19.

V usage is TRBV10-3 and J usage is TRBJ2-1; possibly TRBD2 for D (7 bases). The CDR3 consists of 14 residues. The V and J ends lost 8 bases and 1 base respectively, with 12 bases between them. The germline CDR1 and CDR2 sequences are ENHRY and SYGVKD. The CDR3 region has the DNA TGTGCCATCGCGGGGGCGGGGTCCTACAATGAGCAGTTCTTC. The encoded protein is CAIAGAGSYNEQFF.

The V call is TRBV15, the J call TRBJ1-2; TRBD1 matches at 7 bases. The CDR3 contains 15 residues. Germline-derived CDR1 and CDR2 are LNHNV and YYDKDF (reference sequence). V lost 6 bases, J lost 7 bases, and 14 bases stayed unmatched. The DNA for the CDR3 is TGTGCCACCAGTCCAATGCAGGGGGAGGTCTTTGGCTACACCTTC. Protein sequence: CATSPMQGEVFGYTF.

The chain has TRBV18 and TRBJ1-1, with D tentatively TRBD1 (6 bases). Deletions cut 3 bases from V and 2 bases from J, with 13 bases between. This CDR3 spans 15 amino acids. Germline CDR1 is KGHSH and CDR2 is LQKENI. The CDR3: CASSPRQEVNTEAFF. The CDR3 DNA follows: TGTGCCAGCTCACCCAGACAGGAGGTAAACACTGAAGCTTTCTTT.

This clone was counted once. This chain connects TRBV10-3 to TRBJ1-1; 7 nucleotides agree with TRBD1. Germline-derived CDR1 and CDR2 are ENHRY and SYGVKD. The CDR3 has 13 amino acids. Germline trimming cut 6 bases from V and 1 base from J; bases unmatched to any gene: 2. The CDR3 region is CAIRDRRNTEAFF. The DNA for the CDR3 is TGTGCCATCAGGGACAGGAGGAACACTGAAGCTTTCTTT.

V and J are TRBV6-5 and TRBJ1-2, with a tentative D call TRBD1 (5 bases). The CDR3 contains 13 residues. The V gene's germline CDR1 is MNHEY and CDR2 SVGAGI. V gave up 8 bases and J gave up 6 bases, with 16 bases separating them. The CDR3 bases are TGTGCCAGCGGAAGGAGGGGACGAAATGGCTACACCTTC. Encoded protein: CASGRRGRNGYTF.

The CDR3 region is CASSLEPGSNQPQHF. The CDR3 DNA reads TGTGCCAGCAGCCTCGAACCCGGTAGCAATCAGCCCCAGCATTTT. This chain joins TRBV7-2 and TRBJ1-5; D not certain. The CDR3 length is 15 residues. V was cut by 5 bases and J by 0 bases, with 11 bases left in between. The germline V gene encodes CDR1 SGHTA and CDR2 FQGNSA. Complete variable domain (other parts from reference TRBV7-2 and TRBJ1-5): GAGVSQSPSNKVTEKGKDVELRCDPISGHTALYWYRQSLGQGLEFLIYFQGNSAPDKSGLPSDRFSAERTGGSVSTLTIQRTQQEDSAVYLCASSLEPGSNQPQHFGDGTRLSIL.

V usage is TRBV27 and J usage is TRBJ2-2, with TRBD2 matching 13 bases. J was trimmed by 7 bases and V by 5 bases; bases with no gene match: 4. The germline CDR1 and CDR2 sequences are MNHEY and SMNVEV (reference sequence). This CDR3 comprises 15 residues. CDR3 coding DNA: TGTGCCAGCAGTCAACTAGCGGGAGGGTTCGGGGAGCTGTTTTTT. Translating it yields CASSQLAGGFGELFF.

The V call is TRBV5-1, the J call TRBJ1-5; D possibly corresponds to TRBD1 (5 bases). Germline CDR1 SGHRS, CDR2 YFSETQ. The CDR3 spans 15 residues. Trimming pared 0 bases from V and 6 bases from J, leaving 13 bases between. The CDR3 sequence is CASSLAGLTSQPQHF. CDR3 bases: TGCGCCAGCAGCTTGGCAGGGTTAACGAGTCAGCCCCAGCATTTT.

The chain carries TRBV27 and TRBJ2-7; 11 nucleotides align to TRBD2. Germline loops: CDR1 MNHEY, CDR2 SMNVEV (reference sequence). This CDR3 is 15 amino acids long. Losses at the gene ends were 0 bases for V and 3 bases for J; bases not matched to a gene: 1. The CDR3 spells CASSLSLAGVYEQYF. The CDR3 DNA reads as TGTGCCAGCAGTTTATCACTAGCGGGAGTCTACGAGCAGTACTTC.

The chain's CDR3 is CASSQEVMAGETDTQYF. The CDR3 bases are TGCGCCAGCAGCCAAGAGGTCATGGCGGGGGAAACAGATACGCAGTATTTT. This chain links TRBV4-1 with TRBJ2-3, with 7 positions matching TRBD2. There are 17 residues in the CDR3. Germline V CDR1 and CDR2: MGHRA, YSYEKL. With V trimmed by 0 bases and J by 3 bases, 9 bases remained unmatched.

The V gene is TRBV19, the J gene TRBJ1-2; 7 positions match TRBD1. The germline V gene encodes CDR1 LNHDA and CDR2 SQIVND (reference sequence). The J segment lost 3 bases and the V segment lost 9 bases, leaving 13 bases of the junction unmatched. The CDR3 sequence is 15 residues long. The chain's CDR3 is CASAHIQGIDYGYTF. CDR3 DNA sequence: TGTGCCAGCGCCCACATACAGGGGATTGACTATGGCTACACCTTC. Drawing the rest from reference TRBV19 and TRBJ1-2, the complete variable domain is DGGITQSPKYLFRKEGQNVTLSCEQNLNHDAMYWYRQDPGQGLRLIYYSQIVNDFQKGDIAEGYSVSREKKESFPLTVTSAQKNPTAFYLCASAHIQGIDYGYTFGSGTRLTVV.

V usage is TRBV9 and J usage is TRBJ1-1; D gene ambiguous. Trimming removed 0 bases at V and 5 bases at J, with 11 bases between. The CDR3 length is 14 residues. Germline V gene sequence: CDR1 SGDLS, CDR2 YYNGEE. In DNA form, the CDR3 reads TGTGCCAGCAGCGTAGGAGGTGATGGGACTGAAGCTTTCTTT. Translated: CASSVGGDGTEAFF.

The chain links TRBV29-1 to TRBJ2-1; 11 bases fit TRBD2. V lost 7 bases, J lost 1 base, and 6 bases stayed unmatched. The CDR3 is 15 amino acids. CDR1 is SQVTM and CDR2 is ANQGSEA in the germline V gene. CDR3 DNA sequence: TGCAGCGGTGGGACTAGCGGAGTATCCTACAATGAGCAGTTCTTC. This sequence encodes CSGGTSGVSYNEQFF.

This sequence joins TRBV4-1 and TRBJ2-7, with a tentative D call TRBD1 (5 bases). CDR1 and CDR2 (germline): MGHRA, YSYEKL. V was pared by 3 bases and J by 3 bases, with 9 bases between. The CDR3 runs to 13 residues. CDR3 bases: TGCGCCAGCAGCCATCCCGACAGCTACGAGCAGTACTTC. It encodes CASSHPDSYEQYF.

The CDR3: CASSLDFIYEQYF. The CDR3, as DNA: TGTGCCAGCAGCTTGGACTTTATATACGAGCAGTACTTC. V and J are TRBV5-4 and TRBJ2-7; D call uncertain. The germline V gene has CDR1 SGHNT and CDR2 YYREEE (reference sequence). With 0 bases removed from V and 4 bases from J, the gap between germline ends came to 8 bases. The CDR3 is 13 amino acids.

In this sample, this clone turned up once. The chain couples TRBV5-8 to TRBJ1-4; D is unresolved. V lost 0 bases to trimming and J lost 0 bases, with 12 bases between them. There are 17 residues in the CDR3. Germline-derived CDR1 and CDR2 are SGHTS and YDEGEE. CDR3 loop: CASSLGQQLPTNEKLFF. CDR3 sequence (DNA): TGTGCCAGCAGCTTGGGGCAGCAACTACCAACTAATGAAAAACTGTTTTTT.

The chain combines TRBV5-1 with TRBJ2-1; 12 nucleotides agree with TRBD2. This CDR3 has 16 amino acids. V shed 4 bases, J shed 2 bases, and the junction held 4 bases outside the gene matches. Germline assignment: CDR1 SGHRS and CDR2 YFSETQ. The CDR3 loop reads CASSGGLAGAYNEQFF. The CDR3 coding sequence is TGCGCCAGCAGCGGGGGACTAGCGGGTGCCTACAATGAGCAGTTCTTC.

V gene TRBV20-1 combines with J gene TRBJ2-5; 13 nucleotides agree with TRBD2. The junction had 8 bases not matched to a gene; V was cut back by 3 bases and J by 4 bases. CDR1 and CDR2 from the germline V gene are DFQATT and SNEGSKA (reference sequence). This CDR3 contains 16 residues. The CDR3, as DNA: TGCAGTGCTAGTACTAGCGGGAGGGGGGGAGGAGAGACCCAGTACTTC. Translation gives CSASTSGRGGGETQYF.

The V call is TRBV5-4, the J call TRBJ1-2; tentative D call: TRBD1 (6 bases). CDR1 is SGHNT and CDR2 is YYREEE in the germline V gene (reference sequence). The CDR3 has 15 amino acids. Deletions cut 4 bases from V and 4 bases from J, with 17 bases between. The CDR3 DNA follows: TGTGCCAGCAGCCGCCCGGACAGCAACCTCTATGGCTACACCTTC. It encodes CASSRPDSNLYGYTF.

The rearrangement links TRBV18 to TRBJ1-1; TRBD1 might be the D (5 bases). Germline V lookup: CDR1 KGHSH, CDR2 LQKENI. Trimming left V 0 bases short and J 7 bases short, with 6 bases between. The CDR3 extends over 12 amino acids. The CDR3 nucleotides read TGTGCCAGCTCACCACCGGGGGGTGAAGCTTTCTTT. This codes for CASSPPGGEAFF. Supplemented by reference TRBV18 and TRBJ1-1, the full variable domain reads NAGVMQNPRHLVRRRGQEARLRCSPMKGHSHVYWYRQLPEEGLKFMVYLQKENIIDESGMPKERFSAEFPKEGPSILRIQQVVRGDSAAYFCASSPPGGEAFFGQGTRLTVV.

V gene TRBV6-5 combines with J gene TRBJ2-1; a weak D match, TRBD2 (6 bases). Germline CDR1 reads MNHEY; CDR2 reads SVGAGI. The CDR3 covers 12 residues. V was clipped by 8 bases and J by 3 bases, with 8 bases between them. The CDR3 region is CASQRVYNEQFF. Written as DNA, the CDR3 is TGTGCCAGCCAGCGGGTCTACAATGAGCAGTTCTTC.

This chain joins TRBV5-1 and TRBJ2-1; tentatively, D is TRBD2 (6 bases). CDR1 is SGHRS and CDR2 is YFSETQ in the germline V gene. CDR3 length: 15 residues. The V end lost 3 bases, the J end lost 9 bases, and 19 bases lay between the germline ends. The chain's CDR3 is CASSWDSLAAAEQFF. CDR3 sequence (DNA): TGCGCCAGCAGCTGGGACTCCTTGGCGGCGGCTGAGCAGTTCTTC.

The J gene is TRBJ1-2, the V gene TRBV28; D call uncertain. Trimming removed 2 bases from V and 3 bases from J, with 10 bases in between. The CDR3 has 14 amino acids. CDR1 and CDR2 from the germline V gene are MDHEN and SYDVKM. CDR3 DNA sequence: TGTGCCAGCAGTTTACTCGGGAGAGACTATGGCTACACCTTC. Translation: CASSLLGRDYGYTF.

This clone was picked up one time. The chain has TRBV5-1 and TRBJ1-2; D uncertain. CDR3 length equals 17 residues. Trimming removed 2 bases from V and 1 base from J, with 18 bases in between. CDR1 and CDR2 from the germline V gene are SGHRS and YFSETQ. CDR3 nucleotide sequence: TGCGCCAGCAGCTTACAATCGATGAGGGCGAATAACTATGGCTACACCTTC. It encodes CASSLQSMRANNYGYTF.

This rearrangement joins TRBV28 to TRBJ1-5; D possibly corresponds to TRBD1 (5 bases). The CDR3 runs to 14 residues. V lost 8 bases to trimming and J lost 2 bases, with 13 bases between them. Germline-derived CDR1 and CDR2 are MDHEN and SYDVKM. The CDR3 loop reads CASGTGGGNQPQHF. As DNA, the CDR3 is TGTGCCAGCGGGACCGGGGGTGGCAATCAGCCCCAGCATTTT.

V gene TRBV29-1 combines with J gene TRBJ2-3; the D gene is possibly TRBD1 (5 bases). The V end was cut by 7 bases, the J end by 11 bases, with 25 bases between. Germline CDR1 SQVTM, CDR2 ANQGSEA. CDR3 length: 14 amino acids. In DNA, the CDR3 is TGCAGCGCCGGCATTATCAAAAGGGGTTTTGGGCAGTATTTT. This codes for CSAGIIKRGFGQYF.

The chain links TRBV27 to TRBJ1-2, with D maybe TRBD1 (6 bases). Germline assignment: CDR1 MNHEY and CDR2 SMNVEV (reference sequence). This CDR3 comprises 13 residues. Trimming left V 5 bases short and J 4 bases short, with 11 bases between. Here the CDR3 reads CASSKQTGYGYTF. The CDR3 nucleotides are TGTGCCAGCAGTAAACAGACAGGCTATGGCTACACCTTC.

The gene calls are TRBV6-1 and TRBJ2-5; weak D call: TRBD2 (5 bases). The germline V gene has CDR1 MNHNS and CDR2 SASEGT. The CDR3 is made up of 20 amino acids. The V gene lost 4 bases and the J gene lost 4 bases, with 31 bases spanning the gap. CDR3 in DNA: TGTGCCAGCAGTGGACCGCTGGGAAGAGGAGGCTTGCCAACCCCAGAGACCCAGTACTTC. Translating gives CASSGPLGRGGLPTPETQYF.

This chain uses TRBV5-1 with TRBJ1-3; the D is unclear. V was clipped by 1 base and J by 0 bases, with 5 bases between them. CDR1 is SGHRS, CDR2 YFSETQ, per germline. This CDR3 spans 14 amino acids. CDR3 sequence reads: CASSLTSSGNTIYF. CDR3 DNA sequence: TGCGCCAGCAGCTTGACCAGCTCTGGAAACACCATATATTTT.

The rearrangement links TRBV5-8 to TRBJ1-2; D is uncertain. The germline V gene encodes CDR1 SGHTS and CDR2 YDEGEE. The CDR3 covers 11 residues. Trimming took off 0 bases at V and 7 bases at J, with 4 bases between the two ends. CDR3 sequence reads: CASSLGLGYTF. The CDR3 DNA follows: TGTGCCAGCAGCTTGGGGCTTGGCTACACCTTC. The full variable domain, its missing parts supplied by reference TRBV5-8 and TRBJ1-2, is EAGVTQSPTHLIKTRGQQATLRCSPISGHTSVYWYQQALGLGLQFLLWYDEGEERNRGNFPPRFSGRQFPNYSSELNVNALELEDSALYLCASSLGLGYTFGSGTRLTVV.

The V and J genes are TRBV2 and TRBJ1-1; D perhaps matches TRBD1 (5 bases). Germline V CDR1 and CDR2: SNHLY, FYNNEI. V was clipped by 6 bases and J by 0 bases, with 11 bases between them. The CDR3 length is 14 residues. CDR3 in amino acids: CASSGRQMNTEAFF. The CDR3 nucleotides are TGTGCCAGCAGCGGCCGACAGATGAACACTGAAGCTTTCTTT.

The CDR3 DNA follows: TGTGCCAGCAGTCGCACTACCCTGCAGCGGGAAGTCTATGAGCAGTTCTTC. It yields the protein CASSRTTLQREVYEQFF. The chain has TRBV6-2 or TRBV6-3 and TRBJ2-1; 7 nucleotides line up with TRBD2. Germline V gene data show CDR1 as MNHEY and CDR2 as SVGEGT. The CDR3 sequence is 17 residues long. Trimming cost V 5 bases and J 8 bases; bases outside gene matches: 18.